This T cell receptor (beta chain) was observed in a study of blood T cell repertoires in COVID-19. In the study overall: Acute and convalescent COVID-19 samples came from the United States, Italy and Spain. From T cells, B-cell-depleted T cells, or PBMCs came the material, which was cDNA or gDNA.

Per the study methods: Nucleated cell counts were estimated from reference gene primer amplification. The protocol was immunoSEQ multiplex PCR, while the TCRdb copy is restricted to in-frame clones and leaves out a portion. The V and J calls and clone size come from that table; D and trimming were worked out from the DNA. The table lists tens of thousands of clones, 70% to 90% of them singletons. Germline loops: CDR1 SGHDT, CDR2 YYEEEE. CDR3 size: 13 residues. Trimming pared 6 bases from V and 2 bases from J, leaving 11 bases between. V and J are TRBV5-6 and TRBJ1-1; no firm D call. This receptor was obtained from a man between 65 and 85 years old with active or convalescent COVID-19. The sequencing sample was made of peripheral blood. This chain's CDR3 is CASMTIRNTEAFF. The CDR3 nucleotides read TGTGCCAGCATGACTATTCGAAACACTGAAGCTTTCTTT.